This T cell receptor beta chain stems from a study of CD8 T cells in ankylosing spondylitis. TCRdb independently ran MiXCR on the 5' RACE reads; one entry per CDR3 protein. This sample has about 35,000 distinct CDR3 sequences; 10% occur once, and the top ten carry approximately 15%. This TCR came from a male donor with ankylosing spondylitis or in good health (not recorded which). Sequenced input: blood, either unsorted or a sorted T cell fraction (not recorded which).

The CDR3 DNA reads TGCAGTGCTAGGGGGGACAGGGGGAACACTGAAGCTTTCTTT. Protein: CSARGDRGNTEAFF. V gene TRBV20-1 combines with J gene TRBJ1-1; TRBD1 matches 10 bases. V shed 3 bases, J shed 1 base, and the junction held 2 bases outside the gene matches. The CDR3 covers 14 residues. The germline CDR1 and CDR2 sequences are DFQATT and SNEGSKA (reference sequence).